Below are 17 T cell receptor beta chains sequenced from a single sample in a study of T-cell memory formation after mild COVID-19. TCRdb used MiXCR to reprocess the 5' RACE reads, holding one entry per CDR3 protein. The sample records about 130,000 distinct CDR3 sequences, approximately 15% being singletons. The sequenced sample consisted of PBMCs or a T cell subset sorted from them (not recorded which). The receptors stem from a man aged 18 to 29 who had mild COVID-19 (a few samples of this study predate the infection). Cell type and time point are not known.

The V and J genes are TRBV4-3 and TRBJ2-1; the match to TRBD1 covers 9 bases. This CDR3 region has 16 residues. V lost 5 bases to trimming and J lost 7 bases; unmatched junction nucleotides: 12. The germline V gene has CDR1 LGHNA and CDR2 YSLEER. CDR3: CASSYLAGQGTNEQFF. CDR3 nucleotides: TGCGCCAGCAGCTACCTGGCGGGACAGGGAACGAATGAGCAGTTCTTC.

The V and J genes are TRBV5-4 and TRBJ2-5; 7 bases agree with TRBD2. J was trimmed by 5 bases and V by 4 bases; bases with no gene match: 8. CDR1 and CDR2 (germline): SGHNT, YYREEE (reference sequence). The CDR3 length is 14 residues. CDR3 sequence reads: CASSPRRAGETQYF. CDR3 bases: TGTGCCAGCAGCCCCAGAAGAGCGGGGGAGACCCAGTACTTC.

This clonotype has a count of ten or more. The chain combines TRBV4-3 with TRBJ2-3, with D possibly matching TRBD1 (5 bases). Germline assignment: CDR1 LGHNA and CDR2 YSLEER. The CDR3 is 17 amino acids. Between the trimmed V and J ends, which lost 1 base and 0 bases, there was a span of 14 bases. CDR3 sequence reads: CASSQATTASSTDTQYF. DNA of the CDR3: TGCGCCAGCAGCCAAGCAACGACAGCTTCTAGCACAGATACGCAGTATTTT.

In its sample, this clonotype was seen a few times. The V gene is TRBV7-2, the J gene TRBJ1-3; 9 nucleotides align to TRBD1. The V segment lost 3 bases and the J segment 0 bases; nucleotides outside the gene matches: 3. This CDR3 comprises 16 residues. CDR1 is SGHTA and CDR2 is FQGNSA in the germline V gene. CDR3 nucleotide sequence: TGTGCCAGCAGCTTGATGACAGGGGGCTCTGGAAACACCATATATTTT. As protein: CASSLMTGGSGNTIYF.

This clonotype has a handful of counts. The CDR3 sequence is CASSYSGGSYGYTF. The CDR3 DNA sequence: TGTGCCAGCAGTTACTCAGGGGGGTCCTATGGCTACACCTTC. The rearrangement uses TRBV6-6 and TRBJ1-2, with a weak D call TRBD1 (6 bases). The V end lost 0 bases, the J end lost 4 bases, and 9 bases lay between the germline ends. The CDR3 runs to 14 residues. Germline V gene sequence: CDR1 MNHNY, CDR2 SVGAGI (reference sequence).

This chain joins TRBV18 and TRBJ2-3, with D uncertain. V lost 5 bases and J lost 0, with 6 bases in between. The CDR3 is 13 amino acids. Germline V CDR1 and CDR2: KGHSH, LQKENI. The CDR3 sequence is CASSSASTDTQYF. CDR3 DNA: TGTGCCAGCTCATCAGCGAGCACAGATACGCAGTATTTT.

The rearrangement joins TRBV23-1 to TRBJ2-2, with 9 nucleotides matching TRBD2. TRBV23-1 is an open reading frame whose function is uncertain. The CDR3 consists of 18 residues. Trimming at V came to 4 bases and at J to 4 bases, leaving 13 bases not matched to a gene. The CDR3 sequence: CASSLPTWAGGSTGELFF. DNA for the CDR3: TGCGCCAGCAGTCTCCCTACCTGGGCGGGGGGGAGCACCGGGGAGCTGTTTTTT.

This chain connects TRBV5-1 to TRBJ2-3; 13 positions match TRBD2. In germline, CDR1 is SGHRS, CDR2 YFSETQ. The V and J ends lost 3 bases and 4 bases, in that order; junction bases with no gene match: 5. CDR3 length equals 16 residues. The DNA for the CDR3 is TGCGCCAGCAGCTCGGGACTAGCGGGGTTTGCAGATACGCAGTATTTT. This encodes CASSSGLAGFADTQYF.

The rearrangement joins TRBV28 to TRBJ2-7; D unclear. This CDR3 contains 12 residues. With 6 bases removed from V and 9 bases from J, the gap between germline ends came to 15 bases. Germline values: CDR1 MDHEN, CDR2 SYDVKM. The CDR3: CASSQIHSRQYV. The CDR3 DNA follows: TGTGCCAGCAGCCAAATCCACTCCAGGCAGTACGTC.

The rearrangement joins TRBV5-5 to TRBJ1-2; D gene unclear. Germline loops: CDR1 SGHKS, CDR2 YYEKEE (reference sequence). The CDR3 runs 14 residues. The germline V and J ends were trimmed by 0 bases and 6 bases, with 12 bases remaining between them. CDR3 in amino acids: CASSLAEGLNGYTF. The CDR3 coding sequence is TGTGCCAGCAGCTTGGCCGAGGGTCTCAATGGCTACACCTTC. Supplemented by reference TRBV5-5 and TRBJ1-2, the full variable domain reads DAGVTQSPTHLIKTRGQQVTLRCSPISGHKSVSWYQQVLGQGPQFIFQYYEKEERGRGNFPDRFSARQFPNYSSELNVNALLLGDSALYLCASSLAEGLNGYTFGSGTRLTVV.

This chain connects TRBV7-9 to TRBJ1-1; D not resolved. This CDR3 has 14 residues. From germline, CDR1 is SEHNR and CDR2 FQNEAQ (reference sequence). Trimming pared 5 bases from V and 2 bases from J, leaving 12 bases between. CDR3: CASSPQPGNTEAFF. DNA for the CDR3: TGTGCCAGCAGCCCTCAACCAGGTAACACTGAAGCTTTCTTT.

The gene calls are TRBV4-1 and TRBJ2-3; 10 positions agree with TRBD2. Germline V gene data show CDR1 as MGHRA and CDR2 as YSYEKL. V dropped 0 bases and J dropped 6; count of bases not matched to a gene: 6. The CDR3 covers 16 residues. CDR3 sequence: CASSQDLAGAADTQYF. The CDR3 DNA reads TGCGCCAGCAGCCAAGATCTAGCGGGGGCCGCCGATACGCAGTATTTT.

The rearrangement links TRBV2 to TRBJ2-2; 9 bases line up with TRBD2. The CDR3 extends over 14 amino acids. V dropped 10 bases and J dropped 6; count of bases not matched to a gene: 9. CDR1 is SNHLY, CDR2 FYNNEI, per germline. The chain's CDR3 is CANSGLAHPGELFF. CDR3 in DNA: TGTGCCAACTCGGGACTAGCTCATCCCGGGGAGCTGTTTTTT. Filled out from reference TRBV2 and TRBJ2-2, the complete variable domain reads EPEVTQTPSHQVTQMGQEVILRCVPISNHLYFYWYRQILGQKVEFLVSFYNNEISEKSEIFDDQFSVERPDGSNFTLKIRSTKLEDSAMYFCANSGLAHPGELFFGEGSRLTVL.

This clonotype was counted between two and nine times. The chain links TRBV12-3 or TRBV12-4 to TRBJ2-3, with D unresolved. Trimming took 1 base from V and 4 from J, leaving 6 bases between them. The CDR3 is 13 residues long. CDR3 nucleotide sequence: TGTGCCAGCAGTTTAGGCGTGGCAGATACGCAGTATTTT. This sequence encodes CASSLGVADTQYF.

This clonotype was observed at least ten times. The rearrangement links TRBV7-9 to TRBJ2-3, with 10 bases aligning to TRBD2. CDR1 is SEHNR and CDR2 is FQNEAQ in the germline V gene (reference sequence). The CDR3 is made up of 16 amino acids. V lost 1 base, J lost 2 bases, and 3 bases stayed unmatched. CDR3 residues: CASSLGLAGATDTQYF. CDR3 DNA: TGTGCCAGCAGCTTAGGGCTAGCGGGGGCCACAGATACGCAGTATTTT. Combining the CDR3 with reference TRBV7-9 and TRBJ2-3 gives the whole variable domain DTGVSQNPRHKITKRGQNVTFRCDPISEHNRLYWYRQTLGQGPEFLTYFQNEAQLEKSRLLSDRFSAERPKGSFSTLEIQRTEQGDSAMYLCASSLGLAGATDTQYFGPGTRLTVL.

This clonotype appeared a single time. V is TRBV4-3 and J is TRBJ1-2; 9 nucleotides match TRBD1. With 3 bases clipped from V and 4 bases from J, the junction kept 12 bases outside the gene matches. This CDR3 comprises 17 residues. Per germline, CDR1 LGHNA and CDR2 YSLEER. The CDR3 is CASSQATGGPRGYGYTF. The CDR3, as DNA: TGCGCCAGCAGCCAGGCCACAGGGGGCCCCCGAGGCTATGGCTACACCTTC.

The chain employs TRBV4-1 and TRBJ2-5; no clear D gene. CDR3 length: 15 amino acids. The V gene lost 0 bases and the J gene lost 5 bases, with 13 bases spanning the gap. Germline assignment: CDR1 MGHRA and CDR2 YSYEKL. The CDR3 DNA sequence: TGCGCCAGCAGCCAAGATCTTAAAGGGTGGGAGACCCAGTACTTC. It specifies CASSQDLKGWETQYF.